Sequencing of this T cell receptor beta chain was carried out in a study of blood T cell repertoires in COVID-19. TCRdb keeps only in-frame clones here, not all; method: immunoSEQ multiplex PCR. The sample records 150,000 to 200,000 clones, 81% being singletons. J lost 6 bases, V lost 5 bases, and 7 bases had no gene match. The length of the CDR3 is 16 residues. CDR1 and CDR2 from the germline V gene are PRHDT and FYEKMQ (reference sequence). Specimen: PBMCs or T cells enriched from blood (not recorded which). This receptor was identified in a woman between 40 and 50 years old with acute COVID-19. V usage is TRBV13 and J usage is TRBJ2-2; 12 nucleotides line up with TRBD1. The CDR3, as DNA: TGTGCCAGCAGCCTGGGACAGGGGGCAGGGGCCGGGGAGCTGTTTTTT. Translation gives CASSLGQGAGAGELFF.